This TCR beta chain was sequenced for a study of regulatory T cells in long-lasting Graves disease. Arm-PCR of CDR3 regions with iRepertoire HTBI primers generated TCR beta libraries. TCRdb analysed the multiplex PCR reads with MiXCR anew, one entry per CDR3 protein. In the table there are about half a million distinct CDR3 sequences, around 12% of which are singletons. Time point reported: newly diagnosed GD, antithyroid drugs for less than 3 months. The TCR library was made from RNA that had been extracted from PBMCs in TRIzol. About this clonotype: A read error is the likely source, as a far larger clone sits one nucleotide away.

With 7 bases clipped from V and 5 bases from J, the junction kept 8 bases outside the gene matches. The CDR3 length is 15 residues. Germline V CDR1 and CDR2: SGHTA, FQGNSA. These data were also filed under a second study, of T cells in Graves' hyperthyroidism and ophthalmopathy.

Sequencing was performed on peripheral blood mononuclear cells (PBMCs), taken at new diagnosis, from a patient treated with antithyroid drugs. J is TRBJ2-5 and V is TRBV7-2, with TRBD2 identical over 12 bases. The sequence was collected from a woman in her twenties or thirties with Graves disease. DNA of the CDR3: TGTGCCAGCACCCGACTAGCGGGAGTCTGTGAGACCCAGTACTTC. It encodes CASTRLAGVCETQYF.